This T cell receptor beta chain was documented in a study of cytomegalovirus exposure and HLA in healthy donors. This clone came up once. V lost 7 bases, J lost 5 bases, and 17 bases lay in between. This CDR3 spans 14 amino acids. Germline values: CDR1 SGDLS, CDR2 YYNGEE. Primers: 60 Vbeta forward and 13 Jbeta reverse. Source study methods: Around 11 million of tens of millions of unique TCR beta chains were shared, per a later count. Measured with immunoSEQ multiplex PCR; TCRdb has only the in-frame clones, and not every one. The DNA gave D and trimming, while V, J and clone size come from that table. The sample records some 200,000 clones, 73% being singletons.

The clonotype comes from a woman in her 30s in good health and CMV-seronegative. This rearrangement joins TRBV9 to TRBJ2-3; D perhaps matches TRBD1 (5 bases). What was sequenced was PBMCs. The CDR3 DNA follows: TGTGCCAGCTCAGGTCGTCCAGGGATAGATACGCAGTATTTT. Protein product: CASSGRPGIDTQYF.